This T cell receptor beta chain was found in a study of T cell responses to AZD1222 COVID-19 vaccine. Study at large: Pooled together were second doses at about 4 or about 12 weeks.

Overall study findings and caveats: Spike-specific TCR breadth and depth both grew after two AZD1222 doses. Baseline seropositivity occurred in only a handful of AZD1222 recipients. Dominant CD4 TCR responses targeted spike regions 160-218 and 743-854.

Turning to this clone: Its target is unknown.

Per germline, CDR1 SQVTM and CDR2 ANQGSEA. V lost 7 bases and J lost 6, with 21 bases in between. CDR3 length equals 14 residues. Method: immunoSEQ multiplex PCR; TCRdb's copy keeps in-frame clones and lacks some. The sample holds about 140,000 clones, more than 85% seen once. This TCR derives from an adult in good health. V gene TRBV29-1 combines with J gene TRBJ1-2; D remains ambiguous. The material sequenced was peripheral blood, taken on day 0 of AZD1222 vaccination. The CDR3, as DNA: TGCAGCGCCCTACTGATTTCCTCACCACATGGCTACACCTTC. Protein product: CSALLISSPHGYTF.